A selection of T cell receptor beta chains follows, all from one sample in a study of T-cell reconstitution after alpha-beta-depleted transplantation in children. A single record per CDR3 protein comes from TCRdb applying MiXCR to the PCR reads. The top ten clones hold 0.79% of a sample with approximately 630,000 distinct CDR3 sequences, about an eighth of them seen once. The starting material was PBMCs, obtained before TCRalphabeta/CD19-depleted stem cell transplant. These receptors all stem from a girl aged 2 to 9 with congenital amegakaryocytic thrombocytopenia, due to receive a stem cell transplant. CDR3s include the opening cysteine and the closing phenylalanine or tryptophan. The D gene is left open where the match is weak. Rows may omit the clone size; those that give it use once, few, many or a size class.

TRBV5-1	many	TRBJ2-1	-	TGCGCCAGCAGCTTGTTAACCTATGAGCAGTTCTTC	CASSLLTYEQFF
TRBV29-1	many	TRBJ1-2	TRBD1	TGCAGCGTTAAGACAGGGGGCCCCTATGGCTACACCTTC	CSVKTGGPYGYTF
TRBV7-8	few	TRBJ2-5	TRBD1	TGTGCCAGCAGCTACCTCAGGGGGCAAAAAGAGACCCAGTACTTC	CASSYLRGQKETQYF
TRBV5-1	many	TRBJ1-1	-	TGCGCCAGCAACTCAGATTCGGGGAACACTGAAGCTTTCTTT	CASNSDSGNTEAFF
TRBV19	few	TRBJ1-5	-	TGTGCCAGTAGTATTCAGGAATACAATCAGCCCCAGCATTTT	CASSIQEYNQPQHF
TRBV20-1	many	TRBJ2-5	-	TGCAGTGCTGGGGACTTTCAAGGAGAGACCCAGTACTTC	CSAGDFQGETQYF
TRBV6-2/TRBV6-3	many	TRBJ2-7	-	TGTGCCTCCTCTACGGCAGGTAATACCTACGAGCAGTACTTC	CASSTAGNTYEQYF
TRBV7-9	-	TRBJ2-3	TRBD1	TGTGCCAGCAGCTCGCGACAGGGTAGCACAGATACGCAGTATTTT	CASSSRQGSTDTQYF
TRBV5-1	-	TRBJ1-4	-	TGCGCCAGCAGCTTGGGTTCCGAATGGGAAAAACTGTTTTTT	CASSLGSEWEKLFF
TRBV11-2	-	TRBJ2-3	TRBD1	TGTGCCAGCAGCCCAGACAGGGTCACGCAGTATTTT	CASSPDRVTQYF
TRBV11-3	many	TRBJ2-5	TRBD2	TGTGCCAGCAGCTTATGGAAGAGGACTAGCGGGCCCCAAGAGACCCAGTACTTC	CASSLWKRTSGPQETQYF
TRBV5-1	many	TRBJ2-7	-	TGCGCCAGCAGCCGACAGGAGACCTACGAGCAGTACTTC	CASSRQETYEQYF
TRBV9	many	TRBJ2-7	-	TGTGCCAGCAGCGTAGATCGAGGCTACGAGCAGTACTTC	CASSVDRGYEQYF
TRBV5-1	many	TRBJ2-1	TRBD2	TGTGCCAGCAGCTTGGGACTAGCGAATGAGCAGTTCTTC	CASSLGLANEQFF
TRBV7-2	many	TRBJ1-1	TRBD1	TGTGCCAGCAGCTTAGAGTGGACAGGGGGCACTGAAGCTTTCTTT	CASSLEWTGGTEAFF
TRBV2	-	TRBJ2-5	-	TGTGCCAGCAGGACCGGGACTCCACAAGAGACCCAGTACTTC	CASRTGTPQETQYF
TRBV5-1	many	TRBJ2-7	TRBD2	TGCGCCAGCAGCCAAATACTAGCGGGCTACGAGCAGTACTTC	CASSQILAGYEQYF
TRBV7-9	few	TRBJ2-3	-	TGTGCCAGCAGCTTAAACAGCGGCACAGATACGCAGTATTTT	CASSLNSGTDTQYF
TRBV28	-	TRBJ2-7	-	TGTGCCAGCAGTTTAGCGGACAAATACGAGCAGTACTTC	CASSLADKYEQYF
TRBV20-1	many	TRBJ2-7	TRBD1	TGCAGTGCGAACAGGGGGCTTTCCTCCTACGAGCAGTACTTC	CSANRGLSSYEQYF
TRBV5-1	few	TRBJ2-3	-	TGCGCCAGCAGCTTGGACCTTAGCGGCACAGATACGCAGTATTTT	CASSLDLSGTDTQYF
TRBV29-1	many	TRBJ2-1	-	TGCAGCGTGGGAAGGACGGCTACCTACAATGAGCAGTTCTTC	CSVGRTATYNEQFF
TRBV7-6	few	TRBJ2-3	-	TGTGCCAGCAGCTTAACACCCTCCCCAAATACGCAGTATTTT	CASSLTPSPNTQYF
TRBV7-9	many	TRBJ2-3	TRBD1	TGTGCCAGCAGCTTACGGGACAGCTTAACAGATACGCAGTATTTT	CASSLRDSLTDTQYF
TRBV20-1	-	TRBJ2-5	-	TGCAGTGCTCCGACGCAGGGTCAAGAGACCCAGTACTTC	CSAPTQGQETQYF
TRBV29-1	-	TRBJ1-2	-	TGCAGCGCCCCTCGACTGGATAGCTATGGCTACACCTTC	CSAPRLDSYGYTF
TRBV5-1	many	TRBJ2-2	-	TGCGCCAGCAGCTTGGGGACTTGGCTCACCGGGGAGCTGTTTTTT	CASSLGTWLTGELFF
TRBV2	-	TRBJ2-7	-	TGTGCCAGCAGTGAATTGGGGACCGCTAGCTACGAGCAGTACTTC	CASSELGTASYEQYF
TRBV7-6	many	TRBJ2-5	-	TGTGCCAGCAGCTTGAATGCCGAGACCCAGTACTTC	CASSLNAETQYF
TRBV29-1	few	TRBJ1-1	-	TGCAGCGTCCCGAGGATCGGACAGTTGACCACTGAAGCTTTCTTT	CSVPRIGQLTTEAFF
TRBV20-1	few	TRBJ2-5	-	TGCAGTGGTACCGACAGGCGGGGGGAGACCCAGTACTTC	CSGTDRRGETQYF
TRBV5-1	many	TRBJ2-2	TRBD2	TGCGCCAGCAGCCAGGGACTAGCGGGAGGCCAACGGCGAAGGAACACCGGGGAGCTGTTTTTT	CASSQGLAGGQRRRNTGELFF
TRBV2	-	TRBJ2-7	-	TGTGCCAGCGAGAAGGGGCAGGGGAGGAACGAGCAGTACTTC	CASEKGQGRNEQYF
TRBV5-1	many	TRBJ2-2	-	TGCGCCAGCAGCTTGATTCCCGGGGAGCTGTTTTTT	CASSLIPGELFF
TRBV5-1	-	TRBJ2-3	-	TGCGCCAGCAGACCTACGGGGACTGGGCCAGATACGCAGTATTTT	CASRPTGTGPDTQYF
TRBV27	-	TRBJ2-2	TRBD2	TGTGCCAGCAGTCGCGGACTAGCGGGAGCCGCCGGGGAGCTGTTTTTT	CASSRGLAGAAGELFF
TRBV12-3/TRBV12-4	-	TRBJ2-1	-	TGTGCCAGCAGTCCATCCGGGGGCAATGAGCAGATCTTC	CASSPSGGNEQIF
TRBV9	-	TRBJ2-7	-	TGTGCCAGCAGCGTAGCAATGGGGGTACACGAGCAGTACTTC	CASSVAMGVHEQYF
TRBV5-1	many	TRBJ2-7	-	TGCGCCAGCAGACCTGACAGAGTCTACGAGCAGTACTTC	CASRPDRVYEQYF
TRBV20-1	few	TRBJ2-1	-	TGCAGTGCTTACGGGCACCATAACAATGAGCAGTTCTTC	CSAYGHHNNEQFF
TRBV20-1	few	TRBJ2-1	-	TGCAGTGCGAGGGGGGGGACGCCGCAGTTCTTC	CSARGGTPQFF
TRBV6-1	-	TRBJ2-7	TRBD2	TGTGCCAGCAGTCCCAAGAGGGACTACCCTCGCGACCTTTACGAGCAGTACTTC	CASSPKRDYPRDLYEQYF
TRBV25-1	few	TRBJ2-5	-	TGTGCCAGCAGTGGATATGCGCCAGAGACCCAGTACTTC	CASSGYAPETQYF
TRBV20-1	few	TRBJ2-3	TRBD2	TGCAGTGCCGAGCCACACCTTTTAGCGGGGTTCCGGGGGGATACGCAGTATTTT	CSAEPHLLAGFRGDTQYF
TRBV12-3/TRBV12-4	many	TRBJ2-1	TRBD2	TGTGCCAGCAATCTAGCGGGAGGGCGAAATGAGCAGTTCTTC	CASNLAGGRNEQFF
TRBV27	many	TRBJ2-1	-	TGTGCCAGCAGCCCGGGAGTGAGCTCCTACAATGAGCAGTTCTTC	CASSPGVSSYNEQFF
TRBV29-1	-	TRBJ1-1	-	TGCAGCGTTGAAGACCCTCTGGGTAGGGGGACGGGGAACACTGAAGCTTTCTTT	CSVEDPLGRGTGNTEAFF
TRBV20-1	many	TRBJ2-1	-	TGCAGTGCTCGTGATCAGGGGAGTGAGCAGTTCTTC	CSARDQGSEQFF
TRBV5-1	many	TRBJ1-1	TRBD1	TGCGCCAGCAGCCCGGGACAGATGAACACTGAAGCTTTCTTT	CASSPGQMNTEAFF
TRBV5-5	-	TRBJ2-5	-	TGTGCCAGCAGCTTGCAGGCAGAGACCCAGTACTTC	CASSLQAETQYF
TRBV20-1	many	TRBJ2-7	-	TGCAGTGCTACGAAACTTGAGCGGGCAGATACCTACGAGCAGTACTTC	CSATKLERADTYEQYF
TRBV29-1	many	TRBJ2-1	TRBD2	TGCAGCGTTGTGGGGCTAGCGGGCGAGCAGTTCTTC	CSVVGLAGEQFF
TRBV7-9	few	TRBJ2-4	-	TGTGCCAGCAGCTTATTAGGTGGACAGTACTTC	CASSLLGGQYF